This TCR beta chain stems from a study of T cells expressing NK-cell markers (TCRdb year 2020). Study-level background: In sorted CD3+CD56+NKG2C+, CD3+CD56+NKG2C- and CD3+CD56-NKG2C+ T-cell subsets from several donors, TCR beta-chain repertoires were profiled. All eight donors whose samples were sequenced were randomly selected healthy volunteers, three of them men and five women. Of the eight sequenced donors, seven were found to be HCMV-seropositive and one was found to be HCMV-seronegative. Sequencing of the libraries produced 2 x 150 bp reads on Illumina HiSeq 2000/2500, MiSeq or NextSeq. The paper's findings and limits, for the study overall: For over five donors, the dominant CD3+CD56+NKG2C+ clonotypes were among the top 10 CD8+ clonotypes and accounted for roughly 1.0-8% of CD8+ T cells. It remained unclear whether the expanded NKG2C-expressing T cell clones were specific for HCMV antigens. Those dominant clonotypes were again the most abundant among CD3+CD56-NKG2C+ cells in a handful of donors, at about 28.3-65%.

A commercial ELISA kit detecting HCMV-specific IgG in serum was used to determine HCMV serostatus. Ficoll density gradient centrifugation was used to isolate peripheral blood mononuclear cells from blood. Taken from the germline V gene, the CDR1 and CDR2 loops are SGHVS and FNYEAQ. Its CDR3 holds 16 amino acids, cysteine through phenylalanine. No DNA appears here. Sequencing relied on an Illumina HiSeq 2000. 5'RACE template switching, by which a universal primer site and unique molecular identifiers were added, was used to make TCR beta cDNA libraries. Synthesis of cDNA was primed from the TCR beta constant segment and was followed by two consecutive PCR amplification steps. As for the original processing: Reads were demultiplexed and grouped by UMI with MIGEC, and clonotypes were assembled and quantified with MiTCR. To exclude erroneous sequences, only TCR cDNA sequences supported by at least two reads were retained. Downstream repertoire analysis used the tcR package, and clonotypes were matched across fractions by CDR3 nucleotide sequence plus V segment. VDJmatch was used to annotate antigen specificity against VDJdb, with one amino acid substitution in CDR3 allowed. TCRdb reprocessed the reads; each CDR3 protein sequence makes one entry, and DNA is unavailable. These V and J calls rely on TCRdb rather than the paper's analysis. The sample table holds around 280,000 distinct CDR3 sequences. The ten largest make up about 0.4% of the sample.

Worth noting for this clonotype: It lacks a known antigen.

This sequence uses TRBV7-6 and TRBJ2-3; TCRdb outputs TRBD2, but without DNA this stays unchecked. The receptor comes from a man aged 18 to 30 in good health. Donor details come from another sample of the same person, matched by shared clones. What was sequenced was blood T cells: a sorted CD56 or NKG2C T cell subset, CD4+ or CD8+ T cells, or bulk PBMC T cells (not recorded which). The CDR3: CASSPVAGGGTDTQYF.